A single T cell receptor (beta chain) is shown here with its context. The antigen is unknown. These data originate in a study of siplizumab effects on memory and regulatory T cells. Study outcomes and limitations: Naive or memory phenotype was unassignable for roughly 75-96% of proliferating CD4+ or CD8+ clones. Alloreactive sequences whose origin lay in unstimulated CD4+ memory cells were significantly reduced by siplizumab. Tregs that proliferated in siplizumab cultures did not have their suppressive function confirmed.

J was trimmed by 3 bases and V by 0 bases; bases with no gene match: 4. This CDR3 contains 15 residues. Germline loops: CDR1 SGHDT, CDR2 YYEEEE. Produced via immunoSEQ multiplex PCR; TCRdb's table is partial and in-frame only. Of approximately 60,000 clones listed, 96% are singletons. V gene TRBV5-6 combines with J gene TRBJ1-2, with 8 bases fitting TRBD1. Specimen: naive CD8+ T cells sorted from blood. This receptor was taken from a human donor in good health. CDR3: CASSLANRGDYGYTF. The CDR3 coding sequence is TGTGCCAGCAGCTTGGCCAACAGGGGGGACTATGGCTACACCTTC.